What follows are 25 T cell receptor beta chains derived from one specimen sequenced in a study of T-cell reconstitution after alpha-beta-depleted transplantation in children. TCRbeta library construction was performed incorporating unique molecular identifiers. In TCRdb, the PCR reads were re-called with MiXCR into one record per CDR3 protein. The sample consists of approximately 130,000 distinct CDR3 sequences, about 9.5% of them appearing once. Sequencing was performed on PBMCs, mostly from graft donor cells, taken 180 days after TCRalphabeta/CD19-depleted stem cell transplant. The receptors shown here come from a girl under two years old who had a stem cell transplant for combined immunodeficiency, so the T cells may come from the graft donor.

This clonotype has only a few counts. At one of its ends the junction is not consistent with the germline gene, which may arise from a read error. The chain links TRBV6-6 to TRBJ2-7, with D tentatively TRBD1 (7 bases). The CDR3 is 10 residues long. CDR1 and CDR2 from the germline V gene are MNHNY and SVGAGI (reference sequence). The CDR3 is CASRGDSLNF. The CDR3 coding sequence is TGTGCCAGCCGCGGGGACAGCTTAAACTTC.

This clonotype was seen only a few times. This sequence joins TRBV27 and TRBJ2-3; D call uncertain. Germline-derived CDR1 and CDR2 are MNHEY and SMNVEV (reference sequence). This CDR3 is 13 amino acids long. With 3 bases removed from V and 6 bases from J, the gap between germline ends came to 10 bases. The CDR3 protein is CASSLWVGDTQYF. The CDR3 coding sequence is TGTGCCAGCAGTTTGTGGGTTGGGGATACGCAGTATTTT.

This clonotype was observed many times. The V call is TRBV7-8, the J call TRBJ2-3, with 8 bases lining up with TRBD2. The CDR3 contains 15 residues. V was pared by 2 bases and J by 2 bases, with 3 bases of the junction left unmatched. Germline CDR1 SGHVS, CDR2 FQNEAQ. CDR3 region: CASSLPGGSTDTQYF. CDR3 nucleotides: TGTGCCAGCAGCTTACCGGGAGGGTCCACAGATACGCAGTATTTT.

In this sample, this clonotype turned up a few times. This sequence joins TRBV20-1 and TRBJ1-5, with D uncertain. This CDR3 comprises 15 residues. The germline CDR1 and CDR2 sequences are DFQATT and SNEGSKA (reference sequence). Trimming pared 5 bases from V and 4 bases from J, leaving 18 bases between. CDR3 protein: CSASLANLGNQPQHF. DNA for the CDR3: TGCAGTGCTTCCCTGGCGAATCTGGGGAATCAGCCCCAGCATTTT.

The chain uses TRBV21-1 and TRBJ1-5; TRBD1, as called in the table, went unchecked against the DNA. TRBV21-1 corresponds to a pseudogene. This CDR3 is built from 12 residues. DNA of the CDR3: TGTGCCACTTCGACAGGTTCCTGGCCCCAGCATTTT. Amino acids: CATSTGSWPQHF.

This clonotype was seen more than once but under ten times. V and J are TRBV14 and TRBJ2-4, with D perhaps TRBD1 (6 bases). The CDR3 has 16 amino acids. Germline V gene data show CDR1 as SGHDN and CDR2 as FVKESK. V was trimmed by 1 base and J by 2 bases, leaving 12 bases between them. CDR3 protein: CASSQARGTPKNIQYF. The CDR3 nucleotides read TGTGCCAGCAGCCAAGCAAGAGGGACACCCAAAAACATTCAGTACTTC.

This clonotype was picked up many times. The V call is TRBV10-3, the J call TRBJ2-1; the match to TRBD2 covers 9 bases. Unmatched junction bases numbered 15, after V lost 8 bases and J lost 1 base. Germline CDR1 ENHRY, CDR2 SYGVKD. This CDR3 spans 18 amino acids. The DNA of the CDR3 is TGTGCCATCGCCCTTTCGGCTAGCGGGATGGTATCCTACAATGAGCAGTTCTTC. Amino acid sequence: CAIALSASGMVSYNEQFF.

The sample holds a few counts of this clonotype. The chain uses TRBV5-1 and TRBJ2-1; 9 nucleotides align to TRBD2. Germline lookup yields CDR1 SGHRS and CDR2 YFSETQ. The CDR3 runs 16 residues. Trimming took 0 bases from V and 6 from J; bases not matched to a gene: 7. This CDR3 reads CASSLVSGRNGNEQFF. CDR3 DNA: TGCGCCAGCAGCTTGGTTAGCGGGAGAAACGGCAATGAGCAGTTCTTC.

J is TRBJ2-5 and V is TRBV29-1, with D unresolved. This CDR3 is 13 amino acids long. V lost 6 bases and J lost 2, with 13 bases in between. The germline V gene encodes CDR1 SQVTM and CDR2 ANQGSEA. The CDR3 spells CSVRTPFQETQYF. CDR3 sequence (DNA): TGCAGCGTACGGACCCCTTTTCAAGAGACCCAGTACTTC. The full variable domain, its missing parts supplied by reference TRBV29-1 and TRBJ2-5, is SAVISQKPSRDICQRGTSLTIQCQVDSQVTMMFWYRQQPGQSLTLIATANQGSEATYESGFVIDKFPISRPNLTFSTLTVSNMSPEDSSIYLCSVRTPFQETQYFGPGTRLLVL.

V usage is TRBV27 and J usage is TRBJ2-3; D is possibly TRBD2 (7 bases). Germline values: CDR1 MNHEY, CDR2 SMNVEV (reference sequence). Trimming removed 3 bases at V and 0 bases at J, with 10 bases between. This CDR3 comprises 15 residues. The CDR3 is CASSFRGASTDTQYF. In DNA, the CDR3 is TGTGCCAGCAGTTTTCGGGGGGCTAGCACAGATACGCAGTATTTT.

There are many counts of this clonotype. The chain has TRBV12-3 or TRBV12-4 and TRBJ2-7, with D possibly called TRBD1 or TRBD2 (5 bases each). Between the trimmed V and J ends, which lost 8 bases and 2 bases, there was a span of 16 bases. The CDR3 totals 14 residues. The CDR3: CASSLGALTYEQYF. The DNA for the CDR3 is TGTGCCAGCTCCCTCGGGGCTCTCACCTACGAGCAGTACTTC.

This clonotype has only a few counts. The chain carries TRBV5-1 and TRBJ1-1; no definite D call. Trimming removed 0 bases from V and 1 base from J, with 7 bases in between. The V gene's germline CDR1 is SGHRS and CDR2 YFSETQ. The CDR3 is made up of 14 amino acids. The CDR3 nucleotides are TGCGCCAGCAGCTTGGAGCTGGCGAACACTGAAGCTTTCTTT. It is translated as CASSLELANTEAFF.

This clonotype was counted only a few times. CDR3 protein: CSVRRGYTEAFF. The CDR3 DNA is TGCAGCGTCCGGAGGGGCTACACTGAAGCTTTCTTT. V usage is TRBV29-1 and J usage is TRBJ1-1; TRBD1 might be the D (5 bases). CDR3 size: 12 residues. V lost 6 bases to trimming and J lost 3 bases, with 11 bases between them. CDR1 SQVTM and CDR2 ANQGSEA come from the germline V gene.

This clonotype was counted between two and nine times. The V call is TRBV7-3, the J call TRBJ1-1, with D maybe TRBD1 (6 bases). CDR3 size: 13 residues. Per the germline V gene, CDR1 is SGHTA and CDR2 is FQGTGA. V shed 5 bases and J shed 1 base, with 8 bases lying between them. The chain's CDR3 is CASSPRGNTEAFF. The DNA of the CDR3 is TGTGCCAGCAGCCCCAGGGGGAACACTGAAGCTTTCTTT.

This sequence joins TRBV27 and TRBJ2-2; D not resolved. Germline CDR1 reads MNHEY; CDR2 reads SMNVEV (reference sequence). This CDR3 comprises 13 residues. Between the trimmed V and J ends, which lost 4 bases and 4 bases, there was a span of 7 bases. CDR3 loop: CASSSRSTGELFF. The CDR3 DNA follows: TGTGCCAGCAGTTCGAGGTCCACCGGGGAGCTGTTTTTT.

This clonotype was counted a few times. V gene TRBV5-6 combines with J gene TRBJ2-3; D possibly corresponds to TRBD2 (5 bases). V was pared by 3 bases and J by 6 bases, with 5 bases between. CDR1 and CDR2 from the germline V gene are SGHDT and YYEEEE. The CDR3 loop spans 11 amino acids. This CDR3 is CASSWRDTQYF. The DNA for the CDR3 is TGTGCCAGCAGCTGGAGGGATACGCAGTATTTT.

The V and J genes are TRBV5-1 and TRBJ2-1; the match to TRBD2 covers 7 bases. Unmatched junction bases numbered 9, after V lost 0 bases and J lost 6 bases. This CDR3 spans 16 amino acids. Germline CDR1 is SGHRS and CDR2 is YFSETQ. In nucleotides, the CDR3 is TGCGCCAGCAGCTTGGAACGCCTAGCGGTGGGCAATGAGCAGTTCTTC. It translates to CASSLERLAVGNEQFF.

The chain is built from TRBV29-1 and TRBJ2-5; a possible D gene is TRBD2 (6 bases). Germline CDR1 SQVTM, CDR2 ANQGSEA. The CDR3 has 13 residues. V lost 8 bases to trimming and J lost 2 bases, with 15 bases between them. The CDR3: CSLRGLLQETQYF. DNA for the CDR3: TGCAGCCTTCGGGGACTTTTACAAGAGACCCAGTACTTC.

This clonotype appeared a few times. V usage is TRBV6-2 or TRBV6-3 and J usage is TRBJ1-2, with 8 nucleotides matching TRBD1. The CDR3 contains 20 residues. In germline, CDR1 is MNHEY, CDR2 SVGEGT. Losses at the gene ends were 2 bases for V and 0 bases for J; bases not matched to a gene: 17. This chain's CDR3 is CASSYPKDRGSLSSNYGYTF. The CDR3 DNA follows: TGTGCCAGCAGTTACCCGAAAGACAGGGGTTCCTTATCCTCTAACTATGGCTACACCTTC.

The chain recombines TRBV30 with TRBJ2-2, with TRBD1 identical over 10 bases. V dropped 0 bases and J dropped 6; count of bases not matched to a gene: 4. The CDR3 contains 15 residues. Germline CDR1 reads GTSNPN; CDR2 reads SVGIG (reference sequence). CDR3 loop: CAWSVPGQGAGELFF. Written as DNA, the CDR3 is TGTGCCTGGAGTGTACCAGGACAGGGGGCCGGGGAGCTGTTTTTT.

This clonotype was seen a few times. The rearrangement joins TRBV5-1 to TRBJ2-1; 13 nucleotides match TRBD2. Germline lookup yields CDR1 SGHRS and CDR2 YFSETQ. This CDR3 spans 15 amino acids. V dropped 4 bases and J dropped 8; count of bases not matched to a gene: 6. In DNA form, the CDR3 reads TGCGCCAGCAGCACGGGACTAGCGGGAATTGATGAGCAGTTCTTC. Translating gives CASSTGLAGIDEQFF.

Comment on this clonotype: One end of the junction varies from germline; a read error may be responsible. The gene calls are TRBV11-3 and TRBJ2-5, with D possibly called TRBD1 or TRBD2 (5 bases each). This CDR3 is built from 15 residues. Germline V lookup: CDR1 SGHNT, CDR2 YENEEA. CDR3 sequence (DNA): TGTGCCATCAGCTCGGGGCTCGAGGCGCAAGAGACCCAGTACTTC. It codes for CAISSGLEAQETQYF.

This clonotype was counted a few times. This chain uses TRBV11-3 with TRBJ2-6, with D perhaps matching TRBD2 (5 bases). The CDR3 sequence is 15 residues long. Trimming shortened V by 5 bases and J by 4 bases, and 12 bases separated the two germline ends. CDR1 and CDR2 from the germline V gene are SGHNT and YENEEA. The CDR3 DNA sequence: TGTGCCAGCAGCCGAGGCGGAGGCGGGGCCAACGTCCTGACTTTC. This gives the protein CASSRGGGGANVLTF.

This rearrangement joins TRBV7-6 to TRBJ2-7, with 8 bases fitting TRBD1. J was trimmed by 2 bases and V by 4 bases; bases with no gene match: 4. This CDR3 is 14 amino acids long. The germline V gene encodes CDR1 SGHVS and CDR2 FNYEAQ. CDR3 residues: CASSSTGEPYEQYF. The CDR3 DNA is TGTGCCAGCAGCTCGACAGGGGAGCCCTACGAGCAGTACTTC.

This clonotype turned up a few times. The chain carries TRBV7-9 and TRBJ2-2; D ambiguous. The CDR3 length is 14 residues. Germline CDR1 and CDR2: SEHNR and FQNEAQ (reference sequence). Trimming stripped 4 bases from V and 3 bases from J, with 9 bases between. As DNA, the CDR3 is TGTGCCAGCAGCTCCCGGCTTCACACCGGGGAGCTGTTTTTT. This codes for CASSSRLHTGELFF.